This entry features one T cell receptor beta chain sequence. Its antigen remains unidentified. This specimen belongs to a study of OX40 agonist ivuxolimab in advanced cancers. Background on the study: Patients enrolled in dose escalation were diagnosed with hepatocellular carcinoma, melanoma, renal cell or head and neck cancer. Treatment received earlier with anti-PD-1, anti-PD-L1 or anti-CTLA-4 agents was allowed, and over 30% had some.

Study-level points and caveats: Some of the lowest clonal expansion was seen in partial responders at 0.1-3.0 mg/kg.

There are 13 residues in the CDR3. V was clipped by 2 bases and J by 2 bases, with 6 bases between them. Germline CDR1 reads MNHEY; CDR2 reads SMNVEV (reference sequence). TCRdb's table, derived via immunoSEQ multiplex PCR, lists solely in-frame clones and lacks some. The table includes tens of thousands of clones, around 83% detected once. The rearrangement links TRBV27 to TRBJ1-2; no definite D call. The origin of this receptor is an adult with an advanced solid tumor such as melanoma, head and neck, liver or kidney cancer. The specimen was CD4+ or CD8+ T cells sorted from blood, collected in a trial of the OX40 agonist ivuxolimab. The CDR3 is CASSLNPNYGYTF. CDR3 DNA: TGTGCCAGCAGTTTAAATCCGAACTATGGCTACACCTTC.